These 8 T cell receptor beta chains share one sample of origin, sequenced in a study of a mutant IDH1 vaccine in newly diagnosed glioma. Their recognized antigens are unknown. Stated time point: week 47, end of study. Mutant IDH1 20-mer peptide, at 300 ug, made up each vaccine dose, with topical imiquimod. The assay was immunoSEQ multiplex PCR, and TCRdb's table has in-frame clones only and misses some. Found here are 90,000 to 100,000 clones, around nine tenths of them singletons; the top ten hold approximately 0.8%. The sample consisted of PBMCs, taken from a glioma patient whose treatment included an IDH1 peptide vaccine. These receptors were collected from a woman aged 50 to 60 with glioma.

The J gene is TRBJ2-5, the V gene TRBV5-8; no reliable D call. There are 13 residues in the CDR3. Trimming left V 3 bases short and J 7 bases short, with 13 bases between. Germline-derived CDR1 and CDR2 are SGHTS and YDEGEE. CDR3 in DNA: TGTGCCAGCAGCTACGGGTCCCCGGGGACCCAGTACTTC. Its translation is CASSYGSPGTQYF.

This rearrangement joins TRBV5-1 to TRBJ1-1; possible D gene TRBD1, 5 bases. The germline V gene has CDR1 SGHRS and CDR2 YFSETQ. The CDR3 length is 14 residues. V was pared by 0 bases and J by 6 bases, with 12 bases between. The chain's CDR3 is CASSLVGTGSEAFF. The DNA for the CDR3 is TGCGCCAGCAGCTTGGTTGGGACTGGTTCTGAAGCTTTCTTT. Full variable domain (rest looked up from reference TRBV5-1 and TRBJ1-1): KAGVTQTPRYLIKTRGQQVTLSCSPISGHRSVSWYQQTPGQGLQFLFEYFSETQRNKGNFPGRFSGRQFSNSRSEMNVSTLELGDSALYLCASSLVGTGSEAFFGQGTRLTVV.

The chain recombines TRBV6-5 with TRBJ1-2; D gene uncertain. The CDR3 covers 15 residues. The V end was cut by 0 bases, the J end by 3 bases, with 11 bases between. In germline, CDR1 is MNHEY, CDR2 SVGAGI. CDR3 protein: CASSYSSTGDYGYTF. Written as DNA, the CDR3 is TGTGCCAGCAGTTACTCGTCGACCGGGGACTATGGCTACACCTTC.

The chain combines TRBV9 with TRBJ2-1; TRBD2 might be the D (6 bases). CDR1 and CDR2 from the germline V gene are SGDLS and YYNGEE. Trimming cost V 2 bases and J 4 bases, with 13 bases left between them. The CDR3 has 15 residues. CDR3 region: CASSVRDSRYNEQFF. The CDR3 DNA sequence: TGTGCCAGCAGCGTCCGGGACTCTCGTTACAATGAGCAGTTCTTC.

The chain combines TRBV6-5 with TRBJ1-1; 8 nucleotides align to TRBD1. The germline V gene encodes CDR1 MNHEY and CDR2 SVGAGI. The V segment lost 0 bases and the J segment 4 bases; nucleotides outside the gene matches: 4. The CDR3 extends over 15 amino acids. CDR3 nucleotide sequence: TGTGCCAGCAGTTACTCGAGTCAGGGGGCCACTGAAGCTTTCTTT. Its translation: CASSYSSQGATEAFF.

The chain uses TRBV7-9 and TRBJ2-5, with D hard to call. The CDR3 contains 17 residues. With 8 bases removed from V and 4 bases from J, the gap between germline ends came to 26 bases. CDR1 and CDR2 from the germline V gene are SEHNR and FQNEAQ (reference sequence). The DNA of the CDR3 is TGTGCCAGCTCCAAGCTATTGACATCTGAGTCTGTAGAGACCCAGTACTTC. Its protein is CASSKLLTSESVETQYF.

The rearrangement uses TRBV5-4 and TRBJ1-2; 9 positions match TRBD1. With V trimmed by 3 bases and J by 4 bases, 10 bases remained unmatched. The V gene's germline CDR1 is SGHNT and CDR2 YYREEE (reference sequence). The CDR3 extends over 16 amino acids. CDR3 nucleotides: TGTGCCAGCAGCTCCTCGGGACAGGGACGCGTCTATGGCTACACCTTC. It codes for CASSSSGQGRVYGYTF.

The chain joins TRBV18 to TRBJ2-7, with 8 bases fitting TRBD1. This CDR3 is 13 amino acids long. CDR1 is KGHSH and CDR2 is LQKENI in the germline V gene. The J segment lost 3 bases and the V segment lost 8 bases, leaving 6 bases of the junction unmatched. The CDR3 reads CASVGTGYYEQYF. For the CDR3, the DNA is TGTGCCAGCGTCGGGACAGGTTACTACGAGCAGTACTTC.